Below, one T cell receptor beta chain is given with its context. No antigen is known for it. This specimen belongs to a study of T cell responses to AZD1222 COVID-19 vaccine. Study-wide results and caveats: The reported proportion of spike-specific TCRs targeting unmutated variant regions was nearly half. Dominant at 160-218 and 743-854, vaccine-associated CD4 TCRs also spanned spike. Clonal diversity may have been underestimated in mostly white British donors.

Germline V gene sequence: CDR1 DFQATT, CDR2 SNEGSKA (reference sequence). This CDR3 has 15 amino acids. The germline V and J ends were trimmed by 3 bases and 0 bases, with 12 bases remaining between them. The protocol was immunoSEQ multiplex PCR, while the TCRdb copy is restricted to in-frame clones and leaves out a portion. The top ten hold 0.95% to 1% of the sample, which has around 170,000 clones, just over 90% seen once. The V and J genes are TRBV20-1 and TRBJ1-5; D might be TRBD1 (5 bases). Sequences were derived from peripheral blood, sampled on day 0 of AZD1222 vaccination. The source of this sequence is an adult in good health. Here the CDR3 DNA reads TGCAGTGCTAGTTTCCAGGGATATAGCAATCAGCCCCAGCATTTT. As protein: CSASFQGYSNQPQHF.